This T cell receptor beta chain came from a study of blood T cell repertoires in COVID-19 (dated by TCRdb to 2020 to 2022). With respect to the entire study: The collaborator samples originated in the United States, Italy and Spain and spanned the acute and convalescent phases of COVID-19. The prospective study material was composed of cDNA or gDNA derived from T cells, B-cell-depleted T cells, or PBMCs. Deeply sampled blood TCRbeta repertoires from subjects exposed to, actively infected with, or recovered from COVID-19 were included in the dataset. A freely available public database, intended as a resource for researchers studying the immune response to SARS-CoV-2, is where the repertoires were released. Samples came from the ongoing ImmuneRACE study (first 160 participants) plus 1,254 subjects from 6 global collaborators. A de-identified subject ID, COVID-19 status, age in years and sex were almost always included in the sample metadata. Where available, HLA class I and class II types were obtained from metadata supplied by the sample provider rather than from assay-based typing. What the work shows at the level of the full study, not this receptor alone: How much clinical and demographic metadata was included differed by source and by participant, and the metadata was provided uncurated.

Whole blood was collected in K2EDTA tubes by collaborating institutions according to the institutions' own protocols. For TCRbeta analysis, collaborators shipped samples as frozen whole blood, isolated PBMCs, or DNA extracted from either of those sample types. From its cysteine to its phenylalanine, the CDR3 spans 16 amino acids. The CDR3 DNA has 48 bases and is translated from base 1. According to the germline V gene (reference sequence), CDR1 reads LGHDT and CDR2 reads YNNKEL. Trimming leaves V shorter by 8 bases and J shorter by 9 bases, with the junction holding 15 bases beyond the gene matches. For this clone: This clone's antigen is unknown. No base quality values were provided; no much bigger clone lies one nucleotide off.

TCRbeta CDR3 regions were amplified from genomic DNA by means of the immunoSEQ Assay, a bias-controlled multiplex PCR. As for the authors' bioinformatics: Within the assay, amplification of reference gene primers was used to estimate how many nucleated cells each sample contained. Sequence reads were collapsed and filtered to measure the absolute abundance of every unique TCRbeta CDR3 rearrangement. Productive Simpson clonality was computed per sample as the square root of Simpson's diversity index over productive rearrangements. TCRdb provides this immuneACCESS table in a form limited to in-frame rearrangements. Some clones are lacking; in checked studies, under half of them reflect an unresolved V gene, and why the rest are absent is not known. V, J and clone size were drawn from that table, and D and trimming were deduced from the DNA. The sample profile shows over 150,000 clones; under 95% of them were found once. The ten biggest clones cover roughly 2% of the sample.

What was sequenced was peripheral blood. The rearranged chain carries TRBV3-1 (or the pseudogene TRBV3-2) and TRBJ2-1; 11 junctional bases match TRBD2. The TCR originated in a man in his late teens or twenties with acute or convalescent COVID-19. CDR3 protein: CASRARDLAGGGEQFF. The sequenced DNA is TGTGCCAGCCGGGCAAGGGATCTAGCGGGGGGCGGTGAGCAGTTCTTC.